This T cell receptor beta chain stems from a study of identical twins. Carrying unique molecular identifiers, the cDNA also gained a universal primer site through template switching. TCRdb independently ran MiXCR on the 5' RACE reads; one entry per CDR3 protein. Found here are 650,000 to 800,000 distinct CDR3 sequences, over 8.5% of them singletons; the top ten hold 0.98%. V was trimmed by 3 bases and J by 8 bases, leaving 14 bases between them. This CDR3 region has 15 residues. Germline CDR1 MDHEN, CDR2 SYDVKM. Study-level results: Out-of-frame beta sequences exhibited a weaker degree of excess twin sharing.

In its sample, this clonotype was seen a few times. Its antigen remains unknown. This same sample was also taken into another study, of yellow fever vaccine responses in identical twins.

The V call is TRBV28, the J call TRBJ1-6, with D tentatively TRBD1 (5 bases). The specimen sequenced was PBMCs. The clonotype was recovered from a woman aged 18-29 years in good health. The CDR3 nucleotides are TGTGCCAGCAGTTTTCCCACAGGATCATATTCACCCCTCCACTTT. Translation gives CASSFPTGSYSPLHF.